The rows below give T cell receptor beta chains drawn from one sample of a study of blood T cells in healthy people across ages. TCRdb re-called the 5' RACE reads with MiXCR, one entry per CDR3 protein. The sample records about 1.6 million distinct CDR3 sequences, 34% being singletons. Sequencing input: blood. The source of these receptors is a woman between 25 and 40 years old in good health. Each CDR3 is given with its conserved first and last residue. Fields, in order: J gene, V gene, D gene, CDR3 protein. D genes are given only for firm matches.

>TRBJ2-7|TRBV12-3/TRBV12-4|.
CAGSTGTETYEQYF
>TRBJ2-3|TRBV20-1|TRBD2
CSARDLRRESGTDTQYF
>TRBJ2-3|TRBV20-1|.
CSARETGTHRGTQYF
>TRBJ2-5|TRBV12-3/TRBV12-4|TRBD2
CASSLEWYGTGGKETQYF
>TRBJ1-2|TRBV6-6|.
CASSNRQAGIYGYTF
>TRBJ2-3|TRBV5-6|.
CASSLLGAGISTDTQYF
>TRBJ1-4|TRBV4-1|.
CASGRTPGVEKLFF
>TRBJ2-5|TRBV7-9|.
CACSLVTGETQYF
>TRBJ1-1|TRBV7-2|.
CASSQRQRLGTEAFF
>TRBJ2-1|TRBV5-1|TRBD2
CASSFSSGDNEQFF
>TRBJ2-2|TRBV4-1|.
CASSQDSGKNTGELFF
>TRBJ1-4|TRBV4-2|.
CASSQRSGNEKLFF
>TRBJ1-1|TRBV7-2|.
CASSLKAGTEAFF
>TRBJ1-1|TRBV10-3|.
CAISEGGTGAFF
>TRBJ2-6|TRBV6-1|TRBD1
CASSPLVGTGSYGANVLTF
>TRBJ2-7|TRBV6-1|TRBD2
CASSAKTSGAYEQYF
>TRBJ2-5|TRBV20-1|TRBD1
CSAPDRVVQETQYF
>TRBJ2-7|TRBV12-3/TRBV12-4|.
CASSPELGAYEQYF
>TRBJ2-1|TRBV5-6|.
CASSLGGGPEQFF
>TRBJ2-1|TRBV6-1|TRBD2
CAISEAIKGSSSGITKDEQFF
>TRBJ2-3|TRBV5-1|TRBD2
CASSLADSGRAGTQYF
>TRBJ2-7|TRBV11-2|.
CASSFDLNYEQYF
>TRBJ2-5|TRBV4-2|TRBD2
CASSPGLAGPEETQYF
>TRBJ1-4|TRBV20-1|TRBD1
CSARAPGGSNEKLFF
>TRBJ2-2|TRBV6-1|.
CASTLFGQEGSTGELFF
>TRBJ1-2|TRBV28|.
CASSLETHGYTF
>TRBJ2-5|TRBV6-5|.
CASGGASLRETQYF
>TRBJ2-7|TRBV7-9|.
CASSLARDLRYEQYF
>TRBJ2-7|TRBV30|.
CAWSQASSYEQYF
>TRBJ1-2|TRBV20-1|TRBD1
CSALGTDKRDYGYTF
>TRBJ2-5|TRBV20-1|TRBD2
CSARLAGGLRETQYF
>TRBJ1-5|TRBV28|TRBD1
CASSLSTGLGVQPQHF
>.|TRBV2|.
CASSLLYYEQYF
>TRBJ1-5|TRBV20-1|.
CSAEESSYSNQPQHF
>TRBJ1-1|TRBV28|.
CASGAAQDTEAFF
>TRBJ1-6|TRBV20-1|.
CSAKWTAQSYNSPLHF
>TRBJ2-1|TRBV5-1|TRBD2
CASSFPDTRLAESSYNEQFF
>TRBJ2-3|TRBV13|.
CASSLVTLVSTDTQYF
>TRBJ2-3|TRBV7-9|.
CASSDPGGDTQYF
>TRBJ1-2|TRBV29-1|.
CSVLLEGGTYGYTF
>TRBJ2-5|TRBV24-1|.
CATLRGPAFQETQYF
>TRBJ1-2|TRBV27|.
CASSLQFNYGCTF
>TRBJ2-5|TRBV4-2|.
CASSQEKSGFETQYF
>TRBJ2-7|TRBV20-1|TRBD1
CSARDLTGTGFYEQYF
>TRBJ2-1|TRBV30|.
CAWNQDARRYNEQFF
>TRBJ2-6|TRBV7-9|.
CASSREYSGANVLTF
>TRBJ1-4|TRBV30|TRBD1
CAWSRTGVVNEKLFF
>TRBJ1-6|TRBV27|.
CASRTGTRYNSPLHF
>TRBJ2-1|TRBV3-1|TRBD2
CASSQDRGGGSYNEQFF
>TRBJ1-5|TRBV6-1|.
CVSSEVAGSQPQHF